One and the same sample provided the 13 T cell receptor beta chains below, sequenced in a study of blood T cells in healthy people across ages. It was with a sample-barcoded 5' primer and a J-beta primer mix that a second PCR of about 6 to 12 cycles was run. In TCRdb, the 5' RACE reads were re-called with MiXCR into one record per CDR3 protein. The table has around 800,000 distinct CDR3 sequences, 55% to 65% seen once; the top ten hold around 30%. Sequenced sample: blood. Receptors were obtained from a man younger than 40 in good health.

The J gene is TRBJ2-1, the V gene TRBV9; D could derive from TRBD1 or TRBD2 (6 bases each). Trimming pared 0 bases from V and 6 bases from J, leaving 22 bases between. Germline V lookup: CDR1 SGDLS, CDR2 YYNGEE. This CDR3 is built from 18 residues. CDR3 DNA: TGTGCCAGCAGCGTAGACGACAGGACAGACGGGGGATCCAATGAGCAGTTCTTC. Translated: CASSVDDRTDGGSNEQFF.

This clonotype turned up a few times. This chain links TRBV3-1 with TRBJ2-4; D may be TRBD2 (5 bases). Looked up from germline, CDR1 is LGHDT and CDR2 is YNNKEL (reference sequence). V lost 1 base and J 0 bases, leaving 7 bases between the germline ends. The CDR3 runs to 15 residues. CDR3 amino acids: CASSQVEGAKNIQYF. CDR3 nucleotide sequence: TGTGCCAGCAGCCAAGTTGAGGGAGCCAAAAACATTCAGTACTTC. Full variable domain (outside the CDR3, taken from reference TRBV3-1 and TRBJ2-4): DTAVSQTPKYLVTQMGNDKSIKCEQNLGHDTMYWYKQDSKKFLKIMFSYNNKELIINETVPNRFSPKSPDKAHLNLHINSLELGDSAVYFCASSQVEGAKNIQYFGAGTRLSVL.

The chain links TRBV6-1 to TRBJ2-3; 7 nucleotides agree with TRBD2. The CDR3 has 15 amino acids. The trim removed 3 bases at V and 4 bases at J, leaving 7 bases unmatched. Per germline, CDR1 MNHNS and CDR2 SASEGT. Written as DNA, the CDR3 is TGTGCCAGCAGTGATTTGGGCGGGGGTCCAGATACGCAGTATTTT. It translates to CASSDLGGGPDTQYF.

V gene TRBV5-4 combines with J gene TRBJ2-7; 9 bases line up with TRBD2. The J call may be mistaken, given a closer DNA end match to TRBJ2-5. The CDR3 contains 15 residues. Germline V gene lookup returns CDR1 SGHNT and CDR2 YYREEE (reference sequence). The CDR3 DNA is TGTGCCAGCAGCTTGGAGCGGGGGGTGGGAGAGACCCAGTACTTC. Protein sequence: CASSLERGVGETQYF.

The rearrangement links TRBV5-1 to TRBJ2-1; D is possibly TRBD1 (7 bases). The germline gives CDR1 SGHRS, CDR2 YFSETQ. Trimming took off 4 bases at V and 0 bases at J, with 17 bases between the two ends. This CDR3 contains 17 residues. This CDR3 reads CASSPTGGQSSYNEQFF. CDR3 nucleotides: TGCGCCAGCAGCCCTACCGGGGGACAGAGCTCCTACAATGAGCAGTTCTTC. The full variable domain, rest sourced from reference TRBV5-1 and TRBJ2-1, is KAGVTQTPRYLIKTRGQQVTLSCSPISGHRSVSWYQQTPGQGLQFLFEYFSETQRNKGNFPGRFSGRQFSNSRSEMNVSTLELGDSALYLCASSPTGGQSSYNEQFFGPGTRLTVL.

This clonotype was seen a handful of times. J is TRBJ1-4 and V is TRBV28; the D is unclear. V lost 5 bases and J lost 5, with 15 bases in between. Germline V gene lookup returns CDR1 MDHEN and CDR2 SYDVKM. CDR3 length: 15 residues. CDR3: CASSPHGRVNEKLFF. DNA for the CDR3: TGTGCCAGCAGTCCCCATGGTAGGGTGAATGAAAAACTGTTTTTT.

This clonotype was found a few times. The chain combines TRBV12-3 or TRBV12-4 with TRBJ1-2, with a weak D call TRBD1 (6 bases). This CDR3 contains 12 residues. V lost 4 bases, J lost 7 bases, and 10 bases lay in between. The CDR3 region is CASSWGGGGYTF. In DNA, the CDR3 is TGTGCCAGCAGTTGGGGGGGCGGTGGCTACACCTTC.

The chain combines TRBV13 with TRBJ1-2, with a weak D call TRBD1 (5 bases). Germline loops: CDR1 PRHDT, CDR2 FYEKMQ (reference sequence). This CDR3 has 14 residues. Trimming stripped 5 bases from V and 5 bases from J, with 15 bases between. The CDR3 spells CASSIRGVGYGYTF. Written as DNA, the CDR3 is TGTGCCAGCAGCATCCGAGGGGTTGGGTATGGCTACACCTTC.

The gene calls are TRBV4-3 and TRBJ1-5; no clear D. The CDR3 consists of 15 residues. The V end lost 3 bases, the J end lost 5 bases, and 14 bases lay between the germline ends. Germline V lookup: CDR1 LGHNA, CDR2 YSLEER. The CDR3 DNA follows: TGCGCCAGCAGCCAGGACCCCACTCCTGATCAGCCCCAGCATTTT. It translates to CASSQDPTPDQPQHF.

V and J are TRBV29-1 and TRBJ2-1; 8 bases agree with TRBD1. Germline-derived CDR1 and CDR2 are SQVTM and ANQGSEA. The CDR3 spans 12 residues. The CDR3 is CTGGDGYNEQFF. The CDR3 DNA reads TGCACAGGGGGCGATGGATACAATGAGCAGTTCTTC.

The chain combines TRBV12-3 or TRBV12-4 with TRBJ1-2; possible D gene TRBD1, 5 bases. Trimming removed 6 bases from V and 6 bases from J, with 17 bases in between. This CDR3 region has 14 residues. The CDR3 is CASSREGEVDGYTF. Here the CDR3 DNA reads TGTGCCAGCAGCCGTGAAGGGGAGGTGGATGGCTACACCTTC.

The chain links TRBV7-2 to TRBJ2-1, with TRBD1 matching over 11 bases. Trimming at V came to 3 bases and at J to 6 bases, leaving 7 bases not matched to a gene. This CDR3 is built from 16 residues. Per the germline V gene, CDR1 is SGHTA and CDR2 is FQGNSA. The CDR3 DNA reads TGTGCCAGCAGCTTGGCGGGACAGGGGGGGATCAATGAGCAGTTCTTC. Protein sequence: CASSLAGQGGINEQFF.

CDR3 DNA: TGTGCCAGCAGCTTAGGGCCTTCTATTGTACGTGAGCAGTTCTTC. Amino acids: CASSLGPSIVREQFF. This chain links TRBV7-2 with TRBJ2-1; D is undetermined. Germline CDR1 is SGHTA and CDR2 is FQGNSA. The CDR3 has 15 amino acids. Trimming stripped 1 base from V and 9 bases from J, with 16 bases between. Using reference TRBV7-2 and TRBJ2-1 for the parts outside the CDR3, the full variable domain is GAGVSQSPSNKVTEKGKDVELRCDPISGHTALYWYRQSLGQGLEFLIYFQGNSAPDKSGLPSDRFSAERTGGSVSTLTIQRTQQEDSAVYLCASSLGPSIVREQFFGPGTRLTVL.